One T cell receptor (beta chain) is described in this entry. Antigen: not known. These data belong to a study of cytomegalovirus exposure and HLA in healthy donors. Across the study: Drawn from HLA-typed donors, tens of millions of unique TCRs were held in an early data release.

General study points: Generally TCR sequences proved uncommon, though certain public TCRs appeared in numerous donors. Association of a missense DCLRE1C variant with TCR beta V- and J-gene trimming was reported in a later analysis. In a later analysis, HLA-associated beta chains showed higher expansion and lower generation probabilities than comparable chains.

It was with 60 Vbeta and 13 Jbeta primers that the PCR ran. TCRdb's copy holds only in-frame clones and misses some; the assay was immunoSEQ multiplex PCR. The data contain under 300,000 clones, roughly two thirds of them singletons. The sequenced material came from PBMCs. This clonotype was sampled from a female donor in good health and CMV-seronegative.

CDR3 amino acids: CASSLVEGLAVYNEQFF. The CDR3 coding sequence is TGTGCCAGCAGCTTGGTGGAGGGACTAGCGGTCTACAATGAGCAGTTCTTC. This rearrangement joins TRBV5-6 to TRBJ2-1, with 11 nucleotides matching TRBD2. The CDR3 covers 17 residues. Germline V gene sequence: CDR1 SGHDT, CDR2 YYEEEE. Unmatched junction bases numbered 5, after V lost 0 bases and J lost 3 bases.